A single sample is the source of the 30 T cell receptor beta chains below, sequenced in a study of identical twins. TCRdb ran MiXCR on the 5' RACE reads and lists one entry per CDR3 protein. The data contain nearly 250,000 distinct CDR3 sequences, approximately 7% of them singletons. A further study also used this sample, focusing on yellow fever vaccine responses in identical twins.

Sequencing was done on a sample of memory (CD45RO+) T cells sorted from blood. The receptors stem from a woman under 30 in good health.

This clonotype was observed at least ten times. J is TRBJ2-1 and V is TRBV29-1; D is unresolved. CDR1 is SQVTM, CDR2 ANQGSEA, per germline. This CDR3 is built from 14 residues. V was cut by 6 bases and J by 3 bases, with 15 bases left in between. CDR3: CSVLRPPFYNEQFF. The DNA of the CDR3 is TGCAGCGTATTACGGCCTCCCTTCTACAATGAGCAGTTCTTC.

This clonotype has just a few counts. This chain connects TRBV12-3 or TRBV12-4 to TRBJ2-1; D might be TRBD2 (6 bases). The CDR3 length is 16 residues. Trimming left V 2 bases short and J 11 bases short, with 22 bases between. The CDR3 protein is CASSLNGGLPNAKQFF. Here the CDR3 DNA reads TGTGCCAGCAGTTTAAACGGGGGACTGCCAAATGCTAAGCAGTTCTTC.

The chain joins TRBV5-1 to TRBJ2-3, with 8 bases fitting TRBD2. Looked up from germline, CDR1 is SGHRS and CDR2 is YFSETQ. This CDR3 is built from 16 residues. With V trimmed by 0 bases and J by 0 bases, 3 bases remained unmatched. The CDR3, as DNA: TGCGCCAGCAGCTTGGTCGGGGGGGTCAGCACAGATACGCAGTATTTT. Its protein is CASSLVGGVSTDTQYF.

The chain joins TRBV7-8 to TRBJ2-1, with TRBD2 identical over 12 bases. V lost 6 bases, J lost 4 bases, and 7 bases stayed unmatched. Germline CDR1 and CDR2: SGHVS and FQNEAQ. This CDR3 has 16 amino acids. The CDR3 nucleotides read TGTGCCAGCAGTAAAACTAGCGGGGGGCGGTACAATGAGCAGTTCTTC. Translated: CASSKTSGGRYNEQFF.

V usage is TRBV3-1 and J usage is TRBJ1-1; 7 bases align to TRBD1. CDR1 and CDR2 (germline): LGHDT, YNNKEL (reference sequence). The CDR3 spans 12 residues. With 4 bases clipped from V and 6 bases from J, the junction kept 2 bases outside the gene matches. CDR3 amino acids: CASSPGQAEAFF. The CDR3, as DNA: TGTGCCAGCAGCCCAGGACAGGCTGAAGCTTTCTTT.

This clonotype was counted only a few times. This chain uses TRBV12-3 or TRBV12-4 with TRBJ2-3, with D perhaps TRBD2 (6 bases). V shed 6 bases and J shed 2 bases, with 15 bases lying between them. This CDR3 contains 15 residues. CDR3 coding DNA: TGTGCCAGCAGGTTGGCGGGACGTAACACAGATACGCAGTATTTT. It yields the protein CASRLAGRNTDTQYF.

The table lists this clonotype with a few counts. The genes are TRBV5-1 and TRBJ2-3; no firm D call. CDR3 size: 14 residues. Trimming removed 4 bases from V and 0 bases from J, with 9 bases in between. Germline assignment: CDR1 SGHRS and CDR2 YFSETQ. The CDR3, as DNA: TGCGCCAGCAGCCCTTCACATAGCACAGATACGCAGTATTTT. Residues: CASSPSHSTDTQYF.

The table lists this clonotype with a few counts. The rearrangement links TRBV7-2 to TRBJ1-2; the D gene is possibly TRBD1 (6 bases). The V gene lost 5 bases and the J gene lost 8 bases, with 27 bases spanning the gap. CDR3 length: 17 residues. The germline V gene has CDR1 SGHTA and CDR2 FQGNSA. DNA for the CDR3: TGTGCCAGCAGCCCAAGTATCCACAGGGATAAATTCGTCGGCTACACCTTC. Protein sequence: CASSPSIHRDKFVGYTF.

In its sample, this clonotype was seen many times. The CDR3 bases are TGTGCCATCACCGGGGATCCGAAAACTTCTGGAAACACCATATATTTT. This translates into CAITGDPKTSGNTIYF. The chain joins TRBV10-3 to TRBJ1-3; no definite D call. CDR1 ENHRY and CDR2 SYGVKD come from the germline V gene. The length of the CDR3 is 16 residues. V gave up 7 bases and J gave up 1 base, with 17 bases separating them.

This chain uses TRBV27 with TRBJ1-3, with 8 bases fitting TRBD1. The ends lost 5 bases at V and 0 bases at J; junction bases unmatched: 3. Per germline, CDR1 MNHEY and CDR2 SMNVEV (reference sequence). CDR3 length equals 15 residues. CDR3 sequence (DNA): TGTGCCAGCAGTAATACAGGGGGCTCTGGAAACACCATATATTTT. Protein sequence: CASSNTGGSGNTIYF.

This clonotype was seen a handful of times. The chain joins TRBV5-1 to TRBJ2-7, with D tentatively TRBD1 or TRBD2 (5 bases each). Trimming left V 4 bases short and J 0 bases short, with 23 bases between. This CDR3 contains 18 residues. Germline V lookup: CDR1 SGHRS, CDR2 YFSETQ. The CDR3 DNA reads TGCGCCAGCAGCCATGGGTATACTGACGGGACGAGCTCCTACGAGCAGTACGTC. Encoded protein: CASSHGYTDGTSSYEQYV.

This clonotype was seen a handful of times. The V and J genes are TRBV5-1 and TRBJ2-5; 8 positions agree with TRBD1. Germline loops: CDR1 SGHRS, CDR2 YFSETQ. The CDR3 has 16 amino acids. V lost 3 bases, J lost 0 bases, and 7 bases stayed unmatched. The CDR3 region has the DNA TGCGCCAGCAGCTCCGGGACAGGCTTGTACCAAGAGACCCAGTACTTC. It specifies CASSSGTGLYQETQYF.

CDR3 residues: CASTVSGTGTYEQYF. As DNA, the CDR3 is TGTGCCAGTACCGTCTCCGGGACAGGGACCTACGAGCAGTACTTC. The chain joins TRBV19 to TRBJ2-7, with 9 bases fitting TRBD1. The CDR3 extends over 15 amino acids. Germline loops: CDR1 LNHDA, CDR2 SQIVND (reference sequence). With 7 bases clipped from V and 2 bases from J, the junction kept 9 bases outside the gene matches.

This clonotype was picked up many times. The chain recombines TRBV10-3 with TRBJ2-1; TRBD2 aligns across 7 bases. Germline trimming cut 7 bases from V and 5 bases from J; bases unmatched to any gene: 8. The CDR3 has 14 residues. CDR1 is ENHRY, CDR2 SYGVKD, per germline. The CDR3 region is CAITGEGVHNEQFF. The DNA for the CDR3 is TGTGCCATCACGGGGGAGGGCGTCCACAATGAGCAGTTCTTC.

In its sample, this clonotype was seen a few times. DNA of the CDR3: TGTGCCAGCAGTCTTGGACAGGGGGCCGCTAATTCACCCCTCCACTTT. Amino acids: CASSLGQGAANSPLHF. This sequence joins TRBV27 and TRBJ1-6, with 11 bases fitting TRBD1. The CDR3 loop spans 16 amino acids. Per the germline V gene, CDR1 is MNHEY and CDR2 is SMNVEV (reference sequence). With 5 bases clipped from V and 6 bases from J, the junction kept 6 bases outside the gene matches.

This clonotype was picked up many times. DNA of the CDR3: TGTGCCAGCAGCTTATGGGGGGCCGGAGATACGCAGTATTTT. Protein product: CASSLWGAGDTQYF. The chain employs TRBV7-8 and TRBJ2-3; D assignment may be TRBD1 or TRBD2 (6 bases each). This CDR3 is built from 14 residues. Trimming removed 2 bases from V and 5 bases from J, with 11 bases in between. Germline assignment: CDR1 SGHVS and CDR2 FQNEAQ.

The rearrangement joins TRBV9 to TRBJ1-5; D remains ambiguous. CDR1 and CDR2 from the germline V gene are SGDLS and YYNGEE. The V gene lost 1 base and the J gene lost 3 bases, with 8 bases spanning the gap. The CDR3 is made up of 14 amino acids. The CDR3 protein is CASSVTDDNQPQHF. DNA for the CDR3: TGTGCCAGCAGCGTAACGGACGACAATCAGCCCCAGCATTTT.

This clonotype came up a few times. V gene TRBV18 combines with J gene TRBJ2-7; D not resolved. Germline CDR1 and CDR2: KGHSH and LQKENI. The CDR3 length is 12 residues. Trimming took 3 bases from V and 6 from J, leaving 9 bases between them. The CDR3 here is CASSPWGTEQYF. The CDR3 nucleotides are TGTGCCAGCTCACCGTGGGGTACCGAGCAGTACTTC.

With regard to this clonotype: The germline gene is not matched at one end of the junction; a read error may be the cause. J is TRBJ2-1 and V is TRBV6-5; the match to TRBD2 covers 12 bases. The CDR3 totals 11 residues. From germline, CDR1 is MNHEY and CDR2 SVGAGI. The CDR3 region is CATVGLAGLEF. CDR3 in DNA: TGTGCCACCGTCGGACTAGCGGGACTGGAGTTC.

This clonotype has more than one count but fewer than ten. V and J are TRBV10-3 and TRBJ1-4; D might be TRBD1 (6 bases). The germline CDR1 and CDR2 sequences are ENHRY and SYGVKD. V shed 8 bases and J shed 8 bases, with 15 bases lying between them. The CDR3 consists of 13 residues. Here the CDR3 DNA reads TGTGCCATCTCGGGGGGGGCACAGGAAAAACTGTTTTTT. Encoded protein: CAISGGAQEKLFF.

This clonotype was detected a few times. The chain recombines TRBV2 with TRBJ2-4; D is uncertain. The germline V gene has CDR1 SNHLY and CDR2 FYNNEI. V lost 6 bases and J 0 bases, leaving 15 bases between the germline ends. This CDR3 spans 16 amino acids. The CDR3 nucleotides are TGTGCCAGCAGCCCCCCTACGGGCCTAGCCAAAAACATTCAGTACTTC. Translation gives CASSPPTGLAKNIQYF. Filled out from reference TRBV2 and TRBJ2-4, the complete variable domain reads EPEVTQTPSHQVTQMGQEVILRCVPISNHLYFYWYRQILGQKVEFLVSFYNNEISEKSEIFDDQFSVERPDGSNFTLKIRSTKLEDSAMYFCASSPPTGLAKNIQYFGAGTRLSVL.

The V call is TRBV18, the J call TRBJ2-7; D is undetermined. Germline V lookup: CDR1 KGHSH, CDR2 LQKENI. The germline V and J ends were trimmed by 0 bases and 7 bases, with 19 bases remaining between them. The CDR3 is 16 amino acids. The CDR3 reads CASSPPVGGTFLEQYF. DNA of the CDR3: TGTGCCAGCTCACCACCGGTCGGCGGAACATTCTTAGAGCAGTACTTC.

This clonotype was seen only a few times. This chain connects TRBV25-1 to TRBJ2-1; D remains unclear. V dropped 4 bases and J dropped 4 bases, with 11 bases sitting between them. The CDR3 spans 14 residues. CDR1 is MGHDK and CDR2 is SYGVNS in the germline V gene. The CDR3 loop is CASSAGLSYNEQFF. CDR3 DNA: TGTGCCAGCAGTGCGGGCCTTAGTTACAATGAGCAGTTCTTC. Supplemented by reference TRBV25-1 and TRBJ2-1, the full variable domain reads EADIYQTPRYLVIGTGKKITLECSQTMGHDKMYWYQQDPGMELHLIHYSYGVNSTEKGDLSSESTVSRIRTEHFPLTLESARPSHTSQYLCASSAGLSYNEQFFGPGTRLTVL.

The J gene is TRBJ2-5, the V gene TRBV20-1, with TRBD2 matching over 11 bases. With V trimmed by 7 bases and J by 6 bases, 7 bases remained unmatched. The germline CDR1 and CDR2 sequences are DFQATT and SNEGSKA (reference sequence). The CDR3 runs to 13 residues. The CDR3 spells CSVVAGGGKTQYF. The CDR3 bases are TGCAGTGTGGTAGCGGGGGGGGGTAAGACCCAGTACTTC.

Only a few counts were recorded for this clonotype. This chain joins TRBV5-1 and TRBJ2-1; 7 bases align to TRBD1. This CDR3 spans 12 amino acids. CDR1 is SGHRS, CDR2 YFSETQ, per germline. Trimming cost V 4 bases and J 6 bases; bases outside gene matches: 1. The CDR3 nucleotides are TGCGCCAGCAGCAGGGACAGCAATGAGCAGTTCTTC. This codes for CASSRDSNEQFF.

This chain connects TRBV11-2 to TRBJ2-7, with 7 bases that match TRBD1. The CDR3 loop spans 18 amino acids. V trimming: 3 bases; J trimming: 0 bases; junction bases outside the gene matches: 14. In germline, CDR1 is SGHAT, CDR2 FQNNGV. The CDR3 region is CASSFIVLAGTASYEQYF. DNA for the CDR3: TGTGCCAGCAGCTTTATTGTTTTGGCCGGGACAGCCTCCTACGAGCAGTACTTC.

The sample holds many counts of this clonotype. The chain employs TRBV5-6 and TRBJ1-2; 10 positions agree with TRBD1. The V gene end was trimmed by 4 bases and the J gene end by 5 bases; junction bases not matched to a gene: 17. Germline-derived CDR1 and CDR2 are SGHDT and YYEEEE. The CDR3 covers 18 residues. In nucleotides, the CDR3 is TGTGCCAGCAGCCCACTCCCGGGACAGGGGCTTGTGATTTATGGCTACACCTTC. This gives the protein CASSPLPGQGLVIYGYTF.

The CDR3, as DNA: TGTGCCAGCAGCTTAGGGGGACTAGCGGGGACAATGGAGACCCAGTACTTC. Translating it yields CASSLGGLAGTMETQYF. The V call is TRBV7-2, the J call TRBJ2-5; TRBD2 aligns across 13 bases. Trimming took 1 base from V and 5 from J; bases not matched to a gene: 7. This CDR3 is built from 17 residues. Germline V gives CDR1 SGHTA, CDR2 FQGNSA.

This clonotype was detected a few times. The chain joins TRBV28 to TRBJ2-1; TRBD2 matches 11 bases. This CDR3 region has 17 residues. Per germline, CDR1 MDHEN and CDR2 SYDVKM. V was clipped by 7 bases and J by 0 bases; unmatched bases: 8. Written as DNA, the CDR3 is TGTGCCAGCACTGGGGGGACTAGCGGCTACTCCTACAATGAGCAGTTCTTC. It specifies CASTGGTSGYSYNEQFF.

The chain employs TRBV15 and TRBJ1-1; no definite D call. The CDR3 totals 14 residues. Germline CDR1 reads LNHNV; CDR2 reads YYDKDF (reference sequence). V was cut by 3 bases and J by 1 base, with 9 bases left in between. The CDR3 reads CATSSLTENTEAFF. DNA for the CDR3: TGTGCCACCAGCAGCCTAACAGAGAACACTGAAGCTTTCTTT.